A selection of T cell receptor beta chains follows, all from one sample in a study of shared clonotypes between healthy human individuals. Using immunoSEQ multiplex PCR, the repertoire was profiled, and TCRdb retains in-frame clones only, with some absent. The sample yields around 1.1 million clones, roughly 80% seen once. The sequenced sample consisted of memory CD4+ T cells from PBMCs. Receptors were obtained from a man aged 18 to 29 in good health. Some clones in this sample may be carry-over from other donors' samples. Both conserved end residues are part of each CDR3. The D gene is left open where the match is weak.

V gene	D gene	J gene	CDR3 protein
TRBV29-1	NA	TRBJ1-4	CSVGEGLTFPNEKLFF
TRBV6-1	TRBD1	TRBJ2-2	CASRGQPHTGELFF
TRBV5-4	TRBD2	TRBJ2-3	CASSLRIAGVGTDTQYF
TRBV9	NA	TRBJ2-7	CASSVGPGGYEQYF
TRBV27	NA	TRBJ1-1	CASRLTGTPNTEAFF
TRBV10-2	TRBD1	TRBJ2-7	CASIGDSNHEQYF
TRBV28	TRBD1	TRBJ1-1	CASSLRDRPTEAFF
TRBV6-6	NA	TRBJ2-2	CASSQHQSYTGELFF
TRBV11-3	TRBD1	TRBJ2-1	CASSPGQGTYDNEQFF
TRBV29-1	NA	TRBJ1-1	CSVLPHGTRDTEAFF
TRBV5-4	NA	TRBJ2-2	CASSFDARNTGELFF
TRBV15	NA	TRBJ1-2	CATSRDAGQDKCF
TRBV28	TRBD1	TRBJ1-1	CASSSTGGPGNTEAFF
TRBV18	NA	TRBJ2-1	CASSPAPITYNEQFF
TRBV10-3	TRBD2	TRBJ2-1	CAIRTGLADISSYNEQFF
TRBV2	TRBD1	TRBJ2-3	CASSRQGSSTDTQYF
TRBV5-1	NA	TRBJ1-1	CASSLEGGVNTEAFF
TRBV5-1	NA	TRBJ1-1	CASRSDPNTEAFF
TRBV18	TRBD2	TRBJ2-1	CASSPPGLALNEQFF
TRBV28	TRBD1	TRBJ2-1	CASSPPGQGFNEQFF
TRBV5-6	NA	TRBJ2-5	CASSLPYQETQYF
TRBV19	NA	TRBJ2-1	CASSGQITYNEQFF
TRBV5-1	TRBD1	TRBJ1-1	CASSHLAGTGTGNTEAFF
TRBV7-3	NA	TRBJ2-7	CATAEWPGNDEQYF
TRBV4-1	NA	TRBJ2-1	CASSQDIGALSSYNEQFF
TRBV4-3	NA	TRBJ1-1	CASSRAAGTEAFF
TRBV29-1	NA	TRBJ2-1	CSGGEGQLNNEQFF
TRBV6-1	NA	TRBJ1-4	CASSEDKWGEKLFF
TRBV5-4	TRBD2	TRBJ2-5	CASSLRSGGGETQYF